This T cell receptor beta chain was sequenced in a study of blood T cell repertoires in COVID-19. For the study at large: Sample material is recorded as cDNA or gDNA derived from T cells, B-cell-depleted T cells, or PBMCs.

The CDR3 has 14 residues. The germline V gene encodes CDR1 SGDLS and CDR2 YYNGEE. The V and J ends lost 4 bases and 5 bases respectively, with 15 bases between them. Generated by immunoSEQ multiplex PCR, the TCRdb table keeps only in-frame clones and is missing some. The sample shows some 350,000 clones, 85% to 90% of them seen only once. This clonotype was sampled from a young man with active or convalescent COVID-19. V gene TRBV9 combines with J gene TRBJ1-2, with unresolved D. The sample comprised peripheral blood. CDR3 sequence reads: CASSPYERGYGYTF. The CDR3 coding sequence is TGTGCCAGCAGCCCCTATGAGCGGGGATATGGCTACACCTTC.